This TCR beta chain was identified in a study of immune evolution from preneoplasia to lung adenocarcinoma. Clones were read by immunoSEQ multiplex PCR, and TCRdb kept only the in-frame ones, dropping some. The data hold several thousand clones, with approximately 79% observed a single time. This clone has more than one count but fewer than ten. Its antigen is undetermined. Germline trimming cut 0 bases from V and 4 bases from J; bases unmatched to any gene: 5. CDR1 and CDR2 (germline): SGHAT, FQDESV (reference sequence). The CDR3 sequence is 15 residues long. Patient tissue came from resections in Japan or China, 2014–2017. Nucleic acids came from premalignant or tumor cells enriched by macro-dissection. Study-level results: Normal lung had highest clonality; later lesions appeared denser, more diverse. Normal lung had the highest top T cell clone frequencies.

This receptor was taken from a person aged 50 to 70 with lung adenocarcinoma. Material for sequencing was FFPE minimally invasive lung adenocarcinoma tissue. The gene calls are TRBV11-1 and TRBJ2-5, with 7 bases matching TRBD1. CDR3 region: CASSLAGGETETQYF. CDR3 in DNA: TGTGCCAGCAGCTTAGCAGGGGGCGAGACAGAGACCCAGTACTTC.